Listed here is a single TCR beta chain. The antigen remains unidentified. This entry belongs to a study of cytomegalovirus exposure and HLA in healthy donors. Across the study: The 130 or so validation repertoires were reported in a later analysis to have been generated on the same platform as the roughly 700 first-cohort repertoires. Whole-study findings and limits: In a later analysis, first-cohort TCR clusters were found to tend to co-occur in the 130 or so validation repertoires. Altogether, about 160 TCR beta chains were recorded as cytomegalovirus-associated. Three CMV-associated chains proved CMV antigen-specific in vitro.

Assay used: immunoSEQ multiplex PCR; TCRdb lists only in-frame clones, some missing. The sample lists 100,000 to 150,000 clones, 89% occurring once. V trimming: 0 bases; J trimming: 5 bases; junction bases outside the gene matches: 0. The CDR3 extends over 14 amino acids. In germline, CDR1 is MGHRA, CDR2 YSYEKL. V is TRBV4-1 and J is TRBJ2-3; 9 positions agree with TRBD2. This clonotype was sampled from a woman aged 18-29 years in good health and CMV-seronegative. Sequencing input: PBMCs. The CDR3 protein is CASSQELAGDTQYF. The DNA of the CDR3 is TGCGCCAGCAGCCAAGAACTAGCGGGAGATACGCAGTATTTT.